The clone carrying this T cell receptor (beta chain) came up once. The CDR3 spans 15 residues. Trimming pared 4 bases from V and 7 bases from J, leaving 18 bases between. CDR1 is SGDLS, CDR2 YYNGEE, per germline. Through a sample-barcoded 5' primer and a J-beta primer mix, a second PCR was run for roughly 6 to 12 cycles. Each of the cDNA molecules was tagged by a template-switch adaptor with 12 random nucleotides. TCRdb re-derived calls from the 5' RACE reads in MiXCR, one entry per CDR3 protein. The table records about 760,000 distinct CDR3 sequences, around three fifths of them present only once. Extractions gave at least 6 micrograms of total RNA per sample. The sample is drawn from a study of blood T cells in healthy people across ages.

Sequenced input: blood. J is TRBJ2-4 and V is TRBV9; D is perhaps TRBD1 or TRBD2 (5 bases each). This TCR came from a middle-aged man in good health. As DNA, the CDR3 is TGTGCCAGCAGCCCCTCGGGGACCCCTGGGAACATTCAGTACTTC. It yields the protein CASSPSGTPGNIQYF.